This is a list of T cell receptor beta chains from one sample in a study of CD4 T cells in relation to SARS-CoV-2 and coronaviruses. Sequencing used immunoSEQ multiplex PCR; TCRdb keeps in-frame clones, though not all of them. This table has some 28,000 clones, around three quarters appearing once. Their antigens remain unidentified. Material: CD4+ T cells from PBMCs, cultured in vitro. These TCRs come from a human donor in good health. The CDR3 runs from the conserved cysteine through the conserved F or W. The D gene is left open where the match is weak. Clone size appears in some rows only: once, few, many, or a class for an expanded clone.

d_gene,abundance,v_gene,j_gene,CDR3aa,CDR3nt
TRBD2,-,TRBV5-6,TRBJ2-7,CASSPDPLAAYEQYF,TGTGCCAGCAGCCCGGACCCGCTAGCGGCCTACGAGCAGTACTTC
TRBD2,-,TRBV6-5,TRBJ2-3,CASRRGVTDTQYF,TGTGCCAGCAGACGGGGGGTCACAGATACGCAGTATTTT
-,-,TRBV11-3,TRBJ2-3,CASSFRPTDTQYF,TGTGCCAGCAGCTTCCGGCCGACAGATACGCAGTATTTT
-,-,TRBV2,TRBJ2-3,CASSQEVADTQYF,TGTGCCAGCAGTCAGGAGGTGGCAGATACGCAGTATTTT
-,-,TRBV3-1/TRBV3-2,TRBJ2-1,CASSQSDGAGTLYNEQFF,TGTGCCAGCAGCCAATCCGACGGAGCCGGGACCCTCTACAATGAGCAGTTCTTC
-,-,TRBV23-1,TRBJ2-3,CASSQKEGLRGADTQYF,TGCGCCAGCAGTCAAAAAGAGGGACTCCGTGGGGCAGATACGCAGTATTTT
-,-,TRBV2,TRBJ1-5,CASSLDSNQPQHF,TGTGCCAGCAGTTTGGACAGCAATCAGCCCCAGCATTTT
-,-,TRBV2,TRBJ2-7,CASSGEGGKYEQYF,TGTGCCAGCAGTGGAGAGGGGGGGAAGTACGAGCAGTACTTC
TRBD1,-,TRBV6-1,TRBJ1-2,CASSEAPGQGYTF,TGTGCCAGCAGTGAAGCGCCGGGACAGGGCTACACCTTC
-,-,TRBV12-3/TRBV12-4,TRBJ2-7,CASSQISYEQYF,TGTGCCAGCAGTCAGATCTCCTACGAGCAGTACTTC
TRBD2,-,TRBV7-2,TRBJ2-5,CASSLALAGGETQYF,TGTGCCAGCAGCTTAGCTCTAGCGGGGGGAGAGACCCAGTACTTC
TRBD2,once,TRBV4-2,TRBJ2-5,CASSQGTSGRPQETQYF,TGTGCCAGCAGCCAAGGGACTAGCGGGAGGCCGCAAGAGACCCAGTACTTC
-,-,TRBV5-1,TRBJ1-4,CASSLVDRGGGKLFF,TGCGCCAGCAGCTTGGTGGACCGGGGCGGTGGAAAACTGTTTTTT
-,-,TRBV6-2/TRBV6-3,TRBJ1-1,CASSYSGGMNTEAFF,TGTGCCAGCAGTTATTCGGGAGGAATGAACACTGAAGCTTTCTTT
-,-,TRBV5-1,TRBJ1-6,CASRLSTLNSPLHF,TGCGCCAGCAGGCTCTCCACTCTCAATTCACCCCTCCACTTT
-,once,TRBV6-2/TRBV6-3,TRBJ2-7,CASSYAGSYEQYF,TGTGCCAGCAGTTATGCGGGGTCCTACGAGCAGTACTTC
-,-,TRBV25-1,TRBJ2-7,CASTIATGYEQYF,TGTGCCAGCACGATTGCTACGGGCTACGAGCAGTACTTC
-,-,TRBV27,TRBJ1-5,CASSYAYLNQPQHF,TGTGCCAGCAGTTACGCGTATTTAAATCAGCCCCAGCATTTT
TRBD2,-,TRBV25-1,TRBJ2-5,CASSESGGGETQYF,TGTGCCAGCAGTGAATCGGGGGGAGGGGAGACCCAGTACTTC
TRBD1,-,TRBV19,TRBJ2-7,CASSVQGDLLYEQYF,TGTGCCAGTAGCGTCCAGGGGGACCTACTATACGAGCAGTACTTC
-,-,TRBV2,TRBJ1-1,CASSLLGSGGTEAFF,TGTGCCAGCAGCCTCCTTGGCAGTGGGGGCACTGAAGCTTTCTTT
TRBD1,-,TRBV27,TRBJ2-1,CASSPFQGAGNEQFF,TGTGCCAGCAGTCCCTTTCAGGGGGCAGGGAATGAGCAGTTCTTC
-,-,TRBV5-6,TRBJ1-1,CASSLAGFTEAFF,TGTGCCAGCAGCTTGGCGGGGTTTACTGAAGCTTTCTTT
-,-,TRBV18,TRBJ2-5,CASSPPEETQYF,TGTGCCAGCTCACCACCGGAAGAGACCCAGTACTTC
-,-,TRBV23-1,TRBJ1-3,CATSGAGEFSGNTIYF,TGCGCCACCAGCGGCGCAGGGGAGTTTTCTGGAAACACCATATATTTT
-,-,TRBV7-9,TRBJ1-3,CASSLPPGNTIYF,TGTGCCAGCAGCTTGCCACCCGGAAACACCATATATTTT
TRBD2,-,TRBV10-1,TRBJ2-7,CASSETSGGYEQYF,TGCGCCAGCAGTGAGACTAGCGGGGGCTACGAGCAGTACTTC
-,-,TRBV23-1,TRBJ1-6,CASRLRVFDNSPLHF,TGCGCCAGCAGACTCAGGGTCTTCGATAATTCACCCCTCCACTTT
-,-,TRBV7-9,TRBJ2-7,CASSLGGGPARQYF,TGTGCCAGCAGCTTAGGAGGAGGACCGGCGAGGCAGTACTTC
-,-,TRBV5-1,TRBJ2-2,CASSFASSTGELFF,TGCGCCAGCAGCTTTGCTAGCAGCACCGGGGAGCTGTTTTTT
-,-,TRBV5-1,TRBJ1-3,CASSPLDTAGNTIYF,TGCGCCAGCAGCCCGTTGGACACGGCGGGAAACACCATATATTTT
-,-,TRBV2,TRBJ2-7,CASRGDGIYEQYF,TGTGCCAGCAGGGGGGACGGTATCTACGAGCAGTACTTC
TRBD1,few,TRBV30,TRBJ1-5,CAWSYQGAGEPQHF,TGTGCCTGGAGTTATCAGGGGGCAGGGGAGCCCCAGCATTTT
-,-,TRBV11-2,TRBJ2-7,CASSSTSRGFYEQYF,TGTGCCAGCAGCTCCACGAGCAGGGGATTCTACGAGCAGTACTTC
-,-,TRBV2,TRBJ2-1,CASSATDNEQFF,TGTGCCAGCAGCGCGACAGACAATGAGCAGTTCTTC
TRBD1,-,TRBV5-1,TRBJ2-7,CASSLGTGIYEQYF,TGCGCCAGCAGCTTGGGGACAGGGATTTACGAGCAGTACTTC
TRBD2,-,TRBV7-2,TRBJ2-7,CASSLAGGSSYEQYF,TGTGCCAGCAGCTTAGCGGGGGGGAGCTCCTACGAGCAGTACTTC
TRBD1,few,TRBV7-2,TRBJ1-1,CASTSRTGVSEAFF,TGTGCCAGCACCTCGCGGACAGGGGTCTCTGAAGCTTTCTTT
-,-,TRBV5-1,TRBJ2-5,CASNPEGRETQYF,TGCGCCAGCAATCCCGAGGGTCGAGAGACCCAGTACTTC
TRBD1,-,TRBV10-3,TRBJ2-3,CAISPRRGQGPDTQYF,TGTGCCATCAGCCCCCGAAGGGGACAGGGTCCAGATACGCAGTATTTT
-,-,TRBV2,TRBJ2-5,CASTKGRGGETQYF,TGTGCCAGCACTAAGGGGCGGGGAGGTGAGACCCAGTACTTC
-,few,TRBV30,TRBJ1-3,CAWERENTIYF,TGTGCCTGGGAGCGGGAAAACACCATATATTTT
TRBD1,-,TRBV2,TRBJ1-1,CASRQGPHTEAFF,TGTGCCAGCAGACAGGGGCCCCACACTGAAGCTTTCTTT
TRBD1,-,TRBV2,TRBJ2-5,CAETRGRYQETQYF,TGTGCCGAGACAAGGGGGCGTTACCAAGAGACCCAGTACTTC
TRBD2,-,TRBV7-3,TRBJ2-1,CASSGTSGIEQFF,TGTGCCAGCAGTGGGACTAGCGGGATTGAGCAGTTCTTC
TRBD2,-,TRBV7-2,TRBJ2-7,CASSMTSGGYEQYF,TGTGCCAGCAGCATGACTAGCGGGGGCTACGAGCAGTACTTC
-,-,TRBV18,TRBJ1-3,CASSPPVRGSGNTIYF,TGTGCCAGCTCACCACCGGTCCGGGGTAGTGGAAACACCATATATTTT
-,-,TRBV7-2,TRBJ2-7,CASSLRRLYEQYF,TGTGCCAGCAGCCTACGACGCTTATACGAGCAGTACTTC
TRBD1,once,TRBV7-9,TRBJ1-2,CASSLGQGATYGYTF,TGTGCCAGCAGCTTAGGACAGGGGGCTACCTATGGCTACACCTTC
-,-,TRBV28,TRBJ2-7,CASSSMGDGLHEQYF,TGTGCCAGCAGCTCAATGGGGGACGGACTACACGAGCAGTACTTC
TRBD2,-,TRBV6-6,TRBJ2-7,CASRGTSGGYEQYF,TGTGCCAGCAGGGGGACTAGCGGGGGCTACGAGCAGTACTTC
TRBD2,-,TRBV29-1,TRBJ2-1,CSSKGLAGFSRSVEQFF,TGCAGCTCAAAAGGACTAGCGGGATTCTCGCGGTCCGTCGAGCAGTTCTTC